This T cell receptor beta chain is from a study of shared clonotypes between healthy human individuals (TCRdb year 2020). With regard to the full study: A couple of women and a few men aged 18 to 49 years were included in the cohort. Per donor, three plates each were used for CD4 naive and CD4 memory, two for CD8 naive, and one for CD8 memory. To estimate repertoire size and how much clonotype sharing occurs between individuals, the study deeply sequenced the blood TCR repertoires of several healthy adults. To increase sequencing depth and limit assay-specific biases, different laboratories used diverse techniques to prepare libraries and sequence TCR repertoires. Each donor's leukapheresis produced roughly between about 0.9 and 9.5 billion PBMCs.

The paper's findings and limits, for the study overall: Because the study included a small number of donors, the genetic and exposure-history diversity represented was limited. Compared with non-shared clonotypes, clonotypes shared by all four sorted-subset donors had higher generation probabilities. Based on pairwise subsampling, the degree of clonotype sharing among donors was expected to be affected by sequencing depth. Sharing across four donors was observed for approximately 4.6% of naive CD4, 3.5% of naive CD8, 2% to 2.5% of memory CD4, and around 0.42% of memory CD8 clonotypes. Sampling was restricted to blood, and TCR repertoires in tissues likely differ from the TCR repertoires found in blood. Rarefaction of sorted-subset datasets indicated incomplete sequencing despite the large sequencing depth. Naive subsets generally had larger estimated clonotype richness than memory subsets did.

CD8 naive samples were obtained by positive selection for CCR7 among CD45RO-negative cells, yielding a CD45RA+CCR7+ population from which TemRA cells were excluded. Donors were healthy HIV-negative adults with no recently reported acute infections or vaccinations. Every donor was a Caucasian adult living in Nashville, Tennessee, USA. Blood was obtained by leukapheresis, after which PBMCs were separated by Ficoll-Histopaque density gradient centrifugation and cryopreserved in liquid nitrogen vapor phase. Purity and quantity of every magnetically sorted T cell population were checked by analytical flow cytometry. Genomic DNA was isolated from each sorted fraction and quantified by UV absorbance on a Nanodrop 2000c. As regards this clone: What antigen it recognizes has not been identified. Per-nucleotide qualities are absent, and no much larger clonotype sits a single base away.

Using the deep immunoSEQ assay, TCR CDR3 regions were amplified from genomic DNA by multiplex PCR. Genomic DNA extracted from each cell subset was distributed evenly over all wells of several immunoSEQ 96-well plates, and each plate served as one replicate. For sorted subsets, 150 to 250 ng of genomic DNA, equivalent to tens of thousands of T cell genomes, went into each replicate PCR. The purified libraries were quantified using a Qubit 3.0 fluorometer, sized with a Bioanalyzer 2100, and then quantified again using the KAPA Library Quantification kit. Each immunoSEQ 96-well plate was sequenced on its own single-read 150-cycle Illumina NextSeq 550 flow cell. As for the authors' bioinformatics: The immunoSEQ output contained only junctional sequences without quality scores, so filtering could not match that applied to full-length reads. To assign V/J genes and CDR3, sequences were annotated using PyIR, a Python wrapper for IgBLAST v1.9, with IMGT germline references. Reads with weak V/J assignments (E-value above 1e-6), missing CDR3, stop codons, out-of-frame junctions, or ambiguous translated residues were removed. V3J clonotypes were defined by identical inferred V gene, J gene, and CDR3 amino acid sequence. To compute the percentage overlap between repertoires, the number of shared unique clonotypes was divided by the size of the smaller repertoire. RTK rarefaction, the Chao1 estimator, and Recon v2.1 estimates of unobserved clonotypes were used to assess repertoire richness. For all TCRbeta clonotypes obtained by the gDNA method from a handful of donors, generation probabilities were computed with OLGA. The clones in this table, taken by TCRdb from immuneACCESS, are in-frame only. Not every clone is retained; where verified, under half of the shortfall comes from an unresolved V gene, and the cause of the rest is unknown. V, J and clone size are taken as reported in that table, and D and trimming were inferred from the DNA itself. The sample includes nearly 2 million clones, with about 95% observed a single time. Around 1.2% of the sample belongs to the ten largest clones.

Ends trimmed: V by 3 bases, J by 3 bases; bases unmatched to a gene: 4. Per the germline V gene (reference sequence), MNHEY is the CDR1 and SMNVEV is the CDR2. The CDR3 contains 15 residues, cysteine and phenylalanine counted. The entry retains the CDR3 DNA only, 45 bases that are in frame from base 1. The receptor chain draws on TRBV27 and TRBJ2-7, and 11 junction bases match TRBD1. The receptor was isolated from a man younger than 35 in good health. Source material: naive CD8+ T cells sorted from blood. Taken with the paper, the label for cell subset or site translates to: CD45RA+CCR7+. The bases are TGTGCCAGCAGTTTGGGGGGGACAGGGGGCTACGAGCAGTACTTC. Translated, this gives CASSLGGTGGYEQYF.